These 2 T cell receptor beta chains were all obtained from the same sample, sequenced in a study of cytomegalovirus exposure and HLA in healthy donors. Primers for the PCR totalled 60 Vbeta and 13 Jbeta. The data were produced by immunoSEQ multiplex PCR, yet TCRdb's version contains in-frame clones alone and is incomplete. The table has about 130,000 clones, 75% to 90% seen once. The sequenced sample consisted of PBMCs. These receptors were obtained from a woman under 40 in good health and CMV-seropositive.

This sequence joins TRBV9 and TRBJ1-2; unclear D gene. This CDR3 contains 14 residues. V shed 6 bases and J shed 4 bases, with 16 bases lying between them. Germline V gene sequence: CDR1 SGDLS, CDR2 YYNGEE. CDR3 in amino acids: CASTQSSSLYGYTF. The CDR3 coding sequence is TGTGCCAGCACACAGTCCTCTTCTCTCTATGGCTACACCTTC.

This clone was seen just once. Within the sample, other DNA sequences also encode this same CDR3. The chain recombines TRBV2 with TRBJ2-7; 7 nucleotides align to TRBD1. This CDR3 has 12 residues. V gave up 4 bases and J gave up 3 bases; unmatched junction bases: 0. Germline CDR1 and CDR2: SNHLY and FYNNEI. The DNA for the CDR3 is TGTGCCAGCAGTGGGGACAGCTACGAGCAGTACTTC. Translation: CASSGDSYEQYF.